This paragraph reports one T cell receptor (beta chain). The data were obtained in a study of blood T cell repertoires in COVID-19. For the study at large: The samples span acute and convalescent COVID-19 from the United States, Italy and Spain. PBMCs, B-cell-depleted T cells, or T cells were the source of the cDNA or gDNA that made up the material.

Under the authors' procedure: Nucleated cell number was recorded as an estimate derived from reference gene primer amplification. The protocol was immunoSEQ multiplex PCR, while the TCRdb copy is restricted to in-frame clones and leaves out a portion. That table gives V, J and clone size, and the DNA gave D and trimming. The sample has some 250,000 clones, around 83% seen once; the top ten hold around 2%. With V trimmed by 4 bases and J by 1 base, 5 bases remained unmatched. This CDR3 spans 15 amino acids. Germline values: CDR1 MGHRA, CDR2 YSYEKL. The specimen was peripheral blood. The receptor was isolated from a young man who had recovered from COVID-19. The chain carries TRBV4-1 and TRBJ2-3; 7 nucleotides agree with TRBD2. The CDR3 reads CASSLGAGRTDTQYF. Here the CDR3 DNA reads TGCGCCAGCAGCCTGGGAGCGGGGCGCACAGATACGCAGTATTTT.